This T cell receptor (beta chain) originates from a study of shared clonotypes between healthy human individuals. At the level of the study: The donors, a couple of women and three men, were aged 18 to 49. Study-level findings and limits: Naive subsets tended to show greater estimated richness than memory subsets.

Healthy adults negative for HIV, lacking recent acute infections or vaccinations, served as donors. The run depth of the assay was deep. The assay was immunoSEQ multiplex PCR, and TCRdb's table has in-frame clones only and misses some. The repertoire holds over 850,000 clones, roughly 74% seen once, with 0.55% to 0.7% in the top ten. About this clone itself: Antigen specificity is unknown.

Germline V gene data show CDR1 as GTSNPN and CDR2 as SVGIG (reference sequence). The CDR3 extends over 17 amino acids. After removal of 3 bases from V and 2 bases from J, the junction contained 13 bases not matched to a gene. The chain employs TRBV30 and TRBJ2-3, with 8 positions matching TRBD2. This TCR was recovered from a man younger than 35 in good health. Some clones in this sample may be carry-over from other donors' samples. The sample taken for sequencing was memory CD4+ T cells from PBMCs. The subset: CD45RA-negative fraction. The DNA for the CDR3 is TGTGCCTGGAGATCAACTAGCGGAAATATTTTCACAGATACGCAGTATTTT. Protein sequence: CAWRSTSGNIFTDTQYF. The full variable domain, completed using reference TRBV30 and TRBJ2-3, is SQTIHQWPATLVQPVGSPLSLECTVEGTSNPNLYWYRQAAGRGLQLLFYSVGIGQISSEVPQNLSASRPQDRQFILSSKKLLLSDSGFYLCAWRSTSGNIFTDTQYFGPGTRLTVL.